This T cell receptor beta chain is drawn from a study of T cell responses to AZD1222 COVID-19 vaccine (TCRdb year 2021). Notes on the research overall: A total of under 250 trial participants underwent TCR sequencing, of whom under 220 had received two doses of AZD1222 and some 25 had received two doses of the MenACWY control vaccine. Trial participants were enrolled by age into subgroups of 18-55, 56-69 and 70-plus years, and roughly 160, 29 and 62 TCR-sequenced participants, respectively, were included in these subgroups.

On this clone itself: There is no known antigen for this receptor. No much larger clone is present one base from it, and per-base qualities are unavailable.

The CDR3 regions of human TCRbeta chains were subjected to immunosequencing. Turning to the authors' computational methods: TCRs in the repertoires were matched against a reference library of SARS-CoV-2-specific TCRs that had been generated with the MIRA antigen-specificity platform. Breadth was defined as the fraction of unique TCRs that were SARS-CoV-2-associated. Depth was defined as the fraction of total T cells that were SARS-CoV-2-associated. Using the MIRA data, each spike-specific TCR was mapped to the spike region that the TCR reacts to and placed in a CD4 or CD8 class. Log10-transformed breadth and depth values were compared by one-way ANOVA with Sidak's multiple comparisons tests. TCRdb stores this immuneACCESS table with in-frame sequences only. Part of the clones is absent; in the studies checked, under half of the shortfall reflects unresolved V genes, and no reason is known for the rest. That table supplies the V and J calls and clone size; D and trimming were determined from the DNA. In all, the sample holds about 140,000 clones, and approximately 85% of those were seen once. Clones ranked in the top ten supply around 8% of the sample.

Interpreted using the paper, the time point label stands for: about 28 days (+/-7) after the second vaccine dose. The sample's treatment or condition, from its label and the paper: meningococcal conjugate vaccine given as trial control. Vaccinee samples came from UK trials COV001 and COV002, including a single-blind randomized controlled phase 2/3 trial of AZD1222 (ChAdOx1 nCoV-19) in healthy adults. Trial participant PBMC samples were collected at day 0 and day 28 after the second dose for TCRbeta chain sequencing. Points the paper makes about the study in general: Spike-specific TCR breadth and depth rose significantly after two AZD1222 doses compared with day 0 and with MenACWY recipients. In the small 56-69-year group, the increase in depth fell short of significance, most likely because of low power. Only five to seven AZD1222 recipients were SARS-CoV-2 seropositive at baseline, limiting conclusions about previously exposed vaccinees. The vaccine-associated CD4 TCRs covered the entire spike protein, and the dominant responses fell in regions 160-218 and 743-854. Participants were mostly white British, with more females than males. The authors suggested clonal diversity may have been underestimated. Epitopes outside the regions mutated in the B.1.351 and B.1.1.7 variants were reportedly recognized by nearly half of the unique spike-specific TCRs. Because no samples from the day 14 peak response were available, repertoires could be characterized only after the peak T cell response.

Spanning cysteine to phenylalanine, the CDR3 consists of 14 amino acids. Left in the record is the CDR3 DNA by itself, 42 bases read in frame from the first base. The junction carries 8 bases between V and J, which are trimmed by 3 bases and 0 bases respectively. Taken from the germline V gene, the CDR1 and CDR2 loops are MDHEN and SYDVKM. This clonotype was obtained from an adult who received the MenACWY meningococcal vaccine as a control. The rearrangement joined TRBV28 to TRBJ1-1; the best D guess is TRBD1, with 6 bases matching. This sample comprised peripheral blood, obtained 28 days after the second dose of the MenACWY control vaccine. The DNA sequence reads TGTGCCAGCAGTTTGGCAGGGGTGAACACTGAAGCTTTCTTT. Translated, it gives CASSLAGVNTEAFF.